Listed here are 10 T cell receptor beta chains from one sample, sequenced in a study of T cell repertoires in cytomegalovirus infection. No antigen has been identified for these receptors. TCRdb redid the calling of the reads with MiXCR, one entry per CDR3 protein. The data show a few hundred thousand distinct CDR3 sequences, 40% seen once. This specimen was cultured PBMCs, taken from culture after CMV antigen stimulation. The source of these receptors is a human donor in good health (CMV status not recorded). Some clones in this sample may be carry-over from other donors' samples.

The chain recombines TRBV7-2 with TRBJ2-5; D remains ambiguous. Trimming left V 5 bases short and J 2 bases short, with 12 bases between. Germline V gene data show CDR1 as SGHTA and CDR2 as FQGNSA. The CDR3 is 14 residues long. CDR3 amino acids: CASSRSALQETQYF. The CDR3 DNA sequence: TGTGCCAGCAGCCGCTCAGCCCTACAAGAGACCCAGTACTTC.

This sequence joins TRBV5-1 and TRBJ2-2, with TRBD1 identical over 7 bases. The CDR3 is 13 residues long. CDR1 and CDR2 from the germline V gene are SGHRS and YFSETQ. The V and J ends lost 5 bases and 3 bases, in that order; junction bases with no gene match: 1. The DNA for the CDR3 is TGCGCCAGCAGGACAGGGCACACCGGGGAGCTGTTTTTT. It is translated as CASRTGHTGELFF.

This chain links TRBV6-9 with TRBJ2-1, with TRBD2 matching over 10 bases. The CDR3 consists of 20 residues. CDR1 MNHGY and CDR2 SVAAGI come from the germline V gene. Losses at the gene ends were 2 bases for V and 2 bases for J; bases not matched to a gene: 15. CDR3 coding DNA: TGTGCCAGCAGTTATGGACGAGGGGGGGTAGCGGGAGGTGCCTACAATGAGCAGTTCTTC. Protein sequence: CASSYGRGGVAGGAYNEQFF.

Ten or more counts support this clonotype. The J gene is TRBJ2-3, the V gene TRBV7-2; D is perhaps TRBD2 (6 bases). Per the germline V gene, CDR1 is SGHTA and CDR2 is FQGNSA. This CDR3 spans 14 amino acids. The germline V and J ends were trimmed by 2 bases and 3 bases, with 9 bases remaining between them. The CDR3 sequence is CASSLRAGTDTQYF. The CDR3 nucleotides read TGTGCCAGCAGCTTAAGGGCGGGAACAGATACGCAGTATTTT.

V and J are TRBV7-6 and TRBJ2-7; tentatively, D is TRBD1 (6 bases). CDR1 is SGHVS, CDR2 FNYEAQ, per germline. V lost 3 bases and J lost 5, with 11 bases in between. This CDR3 is 13 amino acids long. The CDR3 sequence is CASSLGAVDEQYF. CDR3 DNA sequence: TGTGCCAGCAGCTTGGGGGCCGTCGACGAGCAGTACTTC.

The chain couples TRBV12-3 or TRBV12-4 to TRBJ1-1; unclear D gene. V was pared by 3 bases and J by 4 bases, with 12 bases between. The CDR3 length is 14 residues. The CDR3, as DNA: TGTGCCAGCAGTTTGGGTGAAGGTAGCACTGAAGCTTTCTTT. It encodes CASSLGEGSTEAFF.

The rearrangement links TRBV12-3 or TRBV12-4 to TRBJ2-7, with 10 bases aligning to TRBD2. The CDR3 extends over 15 amino acids. V was clipped by 5 bases and J by 3 bases; unmatched bases: 7. For the CDR3, the DNA is TGTGCCAGCAGTCGTGCTGGACTAGCGGACTACGAGCAGTACTTC. As protein: CASSRAGLADYEQYF.

The genes are TRBV12-3 or TRBV12-4 and TRBJ2-1, with D hard to call. The CDR3 sequence is 12 residues long. Trimming stripped 6 bases from V and 8 bases from J, with 11 bases between. The CDR3 spells CASSPRVHEQFF. Here the CDR3 DNA reads TGTGCCAGCAGCCCACGCGTACATGAGCAGTTCTTC.

The CDR3 spells CAIVRDRTYEQYF. In nucleotides, the CDR3 is TGTGCCATTGTCCGGGACAGAACCTACGAGCAGTACTTC. The chain recombines TRBV10-3 with TRBJ2-7; 7 bases align to TRBD1. V dropped 9 bases and J dropped 2; count of bases not matched to a gene: 7. The CDR3 contains 13 residues. Germline CDR1 and CDR2: ENHRY and SYGVKD.

This chain links TRBV11-2 with TRBJ2-7; 8 bases match TRBD1. The ends lost 1 base at V and 2 bases at J; junction bases unmatched: 16. This CDR3 region has 19 residues. The germline gives CDR1 SGHAT, CDR2 FQNNGV. As DNA, the CDR3 is TGTGCCAGCAGCTTAGGATGGTTCCGTGACAGGGGCAAAACCTACGAGCAGTACTTC. Its protein is CASSLGWFRDRGKTYEQYF. Supplemented by reference TRBV11-2 and TRBJ2-7, the full variable domain reads EAGVAQSPRYKIIEKRQSVAFWCNPISGHATLYWYQQILGQGPKLLIQFQNNGVVDDSQLPKDRFSAERLKGVDSTLKIQPAKLEDSAVYLCASSLGWFRDRGKTYEQYFGPGTRLTVT.